The rows below give T cell receptor beta chains drawn from one sample of a study of multiple sclerosis patients with progressive multifocal leukoencephalopathy. The assay was immunoSEQ multiplex PCR, and TCRdb's table has in-frame clones only and misses some. The sample lists tens of thousands of clones; roughly 90% were seen once. This sample comprised PBMCs, obtained from a patient treated with natalizumab. These receptors were collected from a human donor with multiple sclerosis. The CDR3 runs from the conserved cysteine through the conserved F or W. D genes are given only for firm matches. Clone size is shown for a subset of rows, as once, few, many or a class of expanded clone.

J gene,D gene,clone size,V gene,CDR3 DNA,CDR3 protein
TRBJ2-1,-,-,TRBV30,TGTGCCTGGAAATGGGTCACGAGCTCCTACAATGAGCAGTTCTTC,CAWKWVTSSYNEQFF
TRBJ1-1,-,-,TRBV18,TGTGCCAGCTCTGAGGGATACGGGAACACTGAAGCTTTCTTT,CASSEGYGNTEAFF
TRBJ1-2,TRBD1,-,TRBV28,TGTGCCAGCAGTTTGGGGACAGCCTATGGCTACACCTTC,CASSLGTAYGYTF
TRBJ2-1,-,-,TRBV2,TGTGCCACAACCCAGGTATCCGATGAGCAGTTCTTC,CATTQVSDEQFF
TRBJ1-5,-,-,TRBV28,TGTGCCAGCAGCCCTCTCTATAGCAATCAGCCCCAGCATTTT,CASSPLYSNQPQHF
TRBJ2-7,-,-,TRBV6-1,TGTGCCAGCAGTGAACGGGAGTACGAGCAGTACTTC,CASSEREYEQYF
TRBJ2-1,-,-,TRBV4-1,TGCGCCAGCAGCCCAGCTAGAGACGGTGAGCAGTTCTTC,CASSPARDGEQFF
TRBJ2-3,-,-,TRBV5-6,TGTGCCAGCAGCTCTCGGGTGCAGGGGGGAGATACGCAGTATTTT,CASSSRVQGGDTQYF
TRBJ2-7,-,-,TRBV29-1,TGCAGCGTTGGACTTGGAGACGAGCAGTACTTC,CSVGLGDEQYF
TRBJ2-1,TRBD2,-,TRBV4-3,TGCGCCAGCAGCCAAGCTCGGGTGACGGGACTAGCGTCCCGTGGTGAGCAGTTCTTC,CASSQARVTGLASRGEQFF
TRBJ2-3,-,-,TRBV6-5,TGTGCCAGCAGATACGGACGGATAAGCACAGATACGCAGTATTTT,CASRYGRISTDTQYF
TRBJ2-7,-,-,TRBV5-1,TGCGCCAGCAGCATATCCGGCCTATCTGCCCACGAGCAGTACTTC,CASSISGLSAHEQYF
TRBJ1-1,-,-,TRBV5-5,TGTGCCAGCAGCTTGGGACAGACGAACACTGAAGCTTTCTTT,CASSLGQTNTEAFF
TRBJ1-3,TRBD1,-,TRBV5-1,TGCGCCAGCACCCAAGGGACAGTCCGCTCTGGAAACACCATATATTTT,CASTQGTVRSGNTIYF
TRBJ1-2,TRBD1,-,TRBV9,TGTGCCAGCAGCGCCCGGACAGGGACACGGTATGGCTACACCTTC,CASSARTGTRYGYTF
TRBJ1-2,-,-,TRBV7-2,TGTGCCAGCAGCCAACGTCGGTATGGCTACACCTTC,CASSQRRYGYTF
TRBJ1-1,TRBD1,-,TRBV9,TGTGCCAGCAGCGCCTCCGGGACAGGGGTATTCCTAGAAGCTTTCTTT,CASSASGTGVFLEAFF
TRBJ1-4,-,large,TRBV4-1,TGCGCCAGCGAGGGGGGAAAACTGTTTTTT,CASEGGKLFF
TRBJ2-1,TRBD2,-,TRBV7-8,TGTGCCAGCAGCACGAGGACTAGCGGGACCCTTTCCCACAATGAGCAGTTCTTC,CASSTRTSGTLSHNEQFF